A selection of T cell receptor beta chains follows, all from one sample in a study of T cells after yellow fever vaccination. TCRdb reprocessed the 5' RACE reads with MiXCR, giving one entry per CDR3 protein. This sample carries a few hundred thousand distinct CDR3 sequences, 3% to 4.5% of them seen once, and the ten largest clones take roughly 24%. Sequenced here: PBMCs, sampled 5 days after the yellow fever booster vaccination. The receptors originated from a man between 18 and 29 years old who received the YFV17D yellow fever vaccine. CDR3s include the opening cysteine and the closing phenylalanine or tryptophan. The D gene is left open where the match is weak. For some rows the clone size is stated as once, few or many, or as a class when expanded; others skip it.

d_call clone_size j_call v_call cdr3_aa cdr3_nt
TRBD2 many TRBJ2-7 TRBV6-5 CASTRTSGGTHEQYF TGTGCCAGCACCCGGACTAGCGGGGGGACCCACGAGCAGTACTTC
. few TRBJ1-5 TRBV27 CASKPDAYSNQPQHF TGTGCCAGCAAACCGGACGCCTATAGCAATCAGCCCCAGCATTTT
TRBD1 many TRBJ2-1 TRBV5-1 CASSPRRGQGGQGQFF TGCGCCAGCAGCCCCCGGCGGGGACAGGGTGGGCAGGGGCAGTTCTTC
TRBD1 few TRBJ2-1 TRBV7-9 CASSPRTGFRSYNEQFF TGTGCCAGCAGCCCCCGGACAGGGTTCCGCTCCTACAATGAGCAGTTCTTC
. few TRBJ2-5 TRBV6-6 CASNRAHQETQYF TGTGCCAGCAATCGGGCGCACCAAGAGACCCAGTACTTC
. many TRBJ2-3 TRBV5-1 CASSLYDSTDTQYF TGCGCCAGCAGCTTATATGATTCCACAGATACGCAGTATTTT
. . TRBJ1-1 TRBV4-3 CASRRTMNTEAFF TGCGCCAGCAGAAGGACTATGAACACTGAAGCTTTCTTT
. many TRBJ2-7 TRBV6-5 CASRNRGLSRSYEQYF TGTGCCAGCAGAAACCGGGGCCTTAGCCGCTCCTACGAGCAGTACTTC
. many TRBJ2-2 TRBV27 CASKVAQAFTGELFF TGTGCCAGCAAGGTAGCGCAGGCCTTCACCGGGGAGCTGTTTTTT
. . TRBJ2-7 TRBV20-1 CSARDPRGLSYEQYF TGCAGTGCTAGAGATCCCAGGGGCCTCTCCTACGAGCAGTACTTC
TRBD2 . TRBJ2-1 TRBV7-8 CASSTRRNTGSRGGEQFF TGTGCCAGCAGCACAAGGCGAAACACAGGGTCGCGGGGGGGTGAGCAGTTCTTC
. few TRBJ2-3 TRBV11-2 CASSPGVRQADTDTQYF TGTGCCAGCAGCCCAGGGGTGAGACAGGCGGACACAGATACGCAGTATTTT
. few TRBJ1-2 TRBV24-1 CATSDLTANYGYTF TGTGCCACCAGTGATTTAACAGCTAACTATGGCTACACCTTC
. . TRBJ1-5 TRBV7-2 CASSLIFPSDQPQHF TGTGCCAGCAGCTTAATTTTTCCGAGCGATCAGCCCCAGCATTTT
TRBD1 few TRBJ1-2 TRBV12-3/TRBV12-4 CAIGTGSVYGYTF TGTGCCATCGGGACAGGGTCCGTCTATGGCTACACCTTC
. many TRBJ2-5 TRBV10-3 CAISDDGTRGIVETQYF TGTGCCATCAGTGATGATGGGACACGGGGAATAGTTGAGACCCAGTACTTC
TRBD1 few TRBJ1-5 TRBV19 CASSIWTGSNQPQHF TGTGCCAGTAGTATATGGACAGGGAGCAATCAGCCCCAGCATTTT
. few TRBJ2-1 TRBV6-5 CASSTRDEQFF TGTGCCAGCTCTACGAGGGATGAGCAGTTCTTC
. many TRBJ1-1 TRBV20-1 CSAARNTEAFF TGCAGTGCCGCACGGAACACTGAAGCTTTCTTT
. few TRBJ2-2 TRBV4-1 CASSRNGRGRLSGELFF TGCGCCAGCAGCCGGAACGGACGAGGGAGATTATCCGGGGAGCTGTTTTTT
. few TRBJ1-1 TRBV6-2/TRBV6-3 CASSHGQLNTEAFF TGTGCCAGCAGTCATGGACAGCTGAACACTGAAGCTTTCTTT
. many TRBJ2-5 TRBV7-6 CASSQNPWPTASQETQYF TGTGCCAGCAGCCAAAACCCCTGGCCGACAGCATCCCAAGAGACCCAGTACTTC
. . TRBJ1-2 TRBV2 CASSPLDRIGSSSYGYTF TGTGCCAGCAGTCCTCTCGATAGGATTGGGTCTTCTTCGTATGGCTACACCTTC
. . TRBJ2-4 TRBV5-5 CASSSHGATAKNIQYF TGTGCCAGCAGCTCACATGGGGCGACGGCCAAAAACATTCAGTACTTC
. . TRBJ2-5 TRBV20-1 CSARYGLSGETQYF TGCAGTGCTAGATACGGACTCAGCGGGGAGACCCAGTACTTC
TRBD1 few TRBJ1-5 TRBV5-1 CASCTGEVGQPQHF TGCGCCAGCTGCACAGGGGAAGTAGGTCAGCCCCAGCATTTT
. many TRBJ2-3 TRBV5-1 CASNYGAADTQYF TGCGCCAGCAATTATGGGGCCGCAGATACGCAGTATTTT
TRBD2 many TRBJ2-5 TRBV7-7 CASSLEPSGEETQYF TGTGCTAGCAGCTTAGAACCTAGCGGGGAAGAGACCCAGTACTTC
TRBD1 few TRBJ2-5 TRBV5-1 CASRRQGGMETQYF TGCGCCAGCAGGAGACAGGGGGGAATGGAGACCCAGTACTTC
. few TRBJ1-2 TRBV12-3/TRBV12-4 CASSSQRGYTF TGTGCCAGCAGTTCGCAAAGAGGCTACACCTTC
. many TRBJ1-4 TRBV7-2 CASSINTGPNEKLFF TGTGCCAGCAGCATAAATACAGGGCCTAATGAAAAACTGTTTTTT
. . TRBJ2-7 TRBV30 CAWSVGPGTYEQYF TGTGCCTGGAGTGTGGGGCCAGGTACCTACGAGCAGTACTTC
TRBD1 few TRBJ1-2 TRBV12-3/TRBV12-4 CASSLAGQGFYGYTF TGTGCCAGCAGTCTTGCTGGACAGGGGTTTTATGGCTACACCTTC
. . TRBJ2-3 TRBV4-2 CASSQAGRFPNF TGTGCCAGCAGCCAAGCGGGCCGTTTTCCGAATTTT